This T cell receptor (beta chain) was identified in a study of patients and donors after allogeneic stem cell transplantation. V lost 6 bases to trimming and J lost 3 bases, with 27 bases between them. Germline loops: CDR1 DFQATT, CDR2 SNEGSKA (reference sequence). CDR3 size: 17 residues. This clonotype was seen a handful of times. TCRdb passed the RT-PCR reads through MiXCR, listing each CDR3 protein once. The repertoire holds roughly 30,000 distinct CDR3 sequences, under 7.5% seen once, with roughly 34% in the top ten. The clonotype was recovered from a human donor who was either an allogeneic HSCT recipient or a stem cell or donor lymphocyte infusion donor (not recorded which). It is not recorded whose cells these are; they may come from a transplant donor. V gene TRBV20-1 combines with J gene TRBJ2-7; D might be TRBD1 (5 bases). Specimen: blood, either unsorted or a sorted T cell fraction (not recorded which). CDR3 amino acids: CSAPHQPGQGPIYEQYF. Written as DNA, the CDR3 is TGCAGTGCCCCTCACCAGCCTGGGCAGGGTCCCATCTACGAGCAGTACTTC.